The source of this T cell receptor (beta chain) is a study of human T cells and chemical hapten exposure (dated by TCRdb to the early 2020s). Broadly, across the study: For sensitization, 2% DPC in acetone was applied to an approximately 2 cm by approximately 2 cm area of upper inner arm skin. Weekly therapeutic DPC doses were additionally applied to the scalp of patients throughout the roughly 23-week study period. Patch testing was done on the upper back using Finn chambers containing 0.01% DPC, and results were scored after 6 days according to International Contact Dermatitis Research Group standards. The patient cohort, mostly female, included alopecia areata with under or over 50% scalp involvement, alopecia totalis and alopecia universalis. Libraries were pooled for sequencing, and variation in per-sample TCR yields was attributed mainly to small differences in library volumes within the pool. In alopecia patients, the study followed how the peripheral blood TCR repertoire changed in vivo over primary and secondary sensitization to diphenylcyclopropenone (DPC), a hapten. Blood samples were taken from patients before sensitization (week 0) and at 2, 6 and about 24 weeks after DPC sensitization. Blood for TCR sequencing was provided by twenty-nine alopecia patients at one to four time points (pre-sensitization, 2, 6 and 24 weeks).

The method was RACE. Sequencing took place on a NextSeq 500. During library preparation, unique molecular identifiers were attached to individual cDNA molecules so that TCRs could be counted quantitatively and reproducibly. From each blood RNA sample, both TCR alpha and TCR beta chains were sequenced. Processing in the source paper ran as follows. The median number of TCRs per sample was roughly 94,000, ranging from roughly 20,000 to 700,000. The Decombinator software suite was used to annotate the V, J and CDR3 of the TCR reads. For the PS versus PT1 abundance plots, all samples were subsampled to the same number of TCRs (28,000). Expanded TCRs were defined as absent before sensitization and observed at least eight times at the 2-week time point. TCRdb applied fastp at Q25 and MiXCR to the public reads, then kept only in-frame beta chains. Identical CDR3 protein sequences are pooled into one entry, listed with their most common genes and DNA. These V and J calls derive from TCRdb rather than the authors' analysis. Present in this sample are about 85,000 distinct CDR3 sequences, 6.5% to 10% of which were seen just once. The ten largest make up about 2.5% of the sample.

Findings and caveats that apply to the study as a whole: DPC sensitization did not change the number of TCRs with a frequency above 1 in 1000, and there was no evidence of changes in global repertoire structure. Expanded TCRs formed significantly more large CDR3 similarity clusters than pre-sensitization or healthy control sets, consistent with antigen-driven responses. Because every patient had alopecia, a presumed autoimmune disease, the patients' immune response might differ from that of healthy individuals. Patch test score was positively correlated with the number of PT1 expanded TCRs, with significance at thresholds 8, 16 and 32 but not at 4. After repeated subsampling, the strength of the expansion versus patch-test correlation and the threshold at which it became significant changed.

Explained via the paper, the time point label denotes: pre-sensitization, week 0. Per the publication, the treatment or condition label means: therapeutic diphenylcyclopropenone sensitization with weekly scalp DPC. Blood at each patch-test visit was drawn before the patch test was applied. Patients were eligible if aged 18 to 70, diagnosed with alopecia and judged suitable for DPC therapy, and pregnant patients were excluded. Total RNA was extracted from unfractionated whole blood that had been collected in Tempus Blood RNA tubes. This clonotype was counted only a few times. Its antigen is unknown. Base qualities are missing; no much larger clone stands one base away. The clonotype originates from a man in his forties with alopecia areata. Some clones in this sample may be carry-over from other donors' samples. The sample in question was whole blood, obtained in connection with sensitization to the hapten diphenylcyclopropenone (DPC).

The bases are TGCAGTGCTAGCGAGACAGGGAGATTTGGCTACACCTTC. It encodes CSASETGRFGYTF. The chain uses TRBV20-1 and TRBJ1-2, and TRBD1 matches 7 of the central bases. CDR1 and CDR2 were assigned from the germline V gene (reference sequence) as DFQATT and SNEGSKA. V is trimmed back by 3 bases and J by 7 bases, and the junction contains 8 bases that no gene match accounts for. The CDR3 starts with the cysteine, ends with the phenylalanine, and has 13 residues. Here the CDR3 DNA is all that survives: 39 bases in frame from base 1.